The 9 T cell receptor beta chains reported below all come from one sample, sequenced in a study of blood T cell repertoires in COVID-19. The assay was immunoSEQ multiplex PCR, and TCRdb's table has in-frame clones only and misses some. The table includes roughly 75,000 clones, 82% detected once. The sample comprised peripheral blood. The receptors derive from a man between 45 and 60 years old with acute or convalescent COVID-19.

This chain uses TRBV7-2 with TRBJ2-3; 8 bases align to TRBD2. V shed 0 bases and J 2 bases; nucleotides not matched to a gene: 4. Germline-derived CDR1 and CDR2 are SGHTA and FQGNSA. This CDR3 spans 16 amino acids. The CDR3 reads CASSLAGGAITDTQYF. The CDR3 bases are TGTGCCAGCAGCTTAGCCGGGGGGGCGATCACAGATACGCAGTATTTT.

Written as DNA, the CDR3 is TGTGCCAGCAGCTTAGGGCCCGGGAATCAGCCCCAGCATTTT. Translated: CASSLGPGNQPQHF. V gene TRBV7-9 combines with J gene TRBJ1-5; D not certain. Germline assignment: CDR1 SEHNR and CDR2 FQNEAQ (reference sequence). V shed 1 base and J shed 4 bases, with 8 bases lying between them. This CDR3 spans 14 amino acids. Based on the CDR3 plus reference TRBV7-9 and TRBJ1-5, the full variable domain is DTGVSQNPRHKITKRGQNVTFRCDPISEHNRLYWYRQTLGQGPEFLTYFQNEAQLEKSRLLSDRFSAERPKGSFSTLEIQRTEQGDSAMYLCASSLGPGNQPQHFGDGTRLSIL.

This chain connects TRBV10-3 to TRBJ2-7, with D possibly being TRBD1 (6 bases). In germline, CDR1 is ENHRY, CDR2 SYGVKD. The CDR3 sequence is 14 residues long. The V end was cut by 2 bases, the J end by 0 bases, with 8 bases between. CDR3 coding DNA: TGTGCCATCAGTGAGGGGACATACTCCTACGAGCAGTACTTC. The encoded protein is CAISEGTYSYEQYF.

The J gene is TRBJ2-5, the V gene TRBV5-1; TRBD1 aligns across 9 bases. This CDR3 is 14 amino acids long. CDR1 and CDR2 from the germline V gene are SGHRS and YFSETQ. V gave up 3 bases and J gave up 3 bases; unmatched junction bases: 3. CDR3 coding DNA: TGCGCCAGCAGCTACGGGACAGGGAAAGAGACCCAGTACTTC. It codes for CASSYGTGKETQYF.

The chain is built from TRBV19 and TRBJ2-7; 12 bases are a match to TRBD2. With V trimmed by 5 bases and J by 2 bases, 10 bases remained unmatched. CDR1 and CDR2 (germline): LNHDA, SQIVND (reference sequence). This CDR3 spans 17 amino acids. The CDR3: CASSLTRLAGDTYEQYF. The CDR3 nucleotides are TGTGCCAGTAGTCTCACTCGACTAGCGGGGGACACCTACGAGCAGTACTTC.

The CDR3 DNA reads TGTGCCAGCACCCAGGGGACGGCCTCTGGGGCCAACGTCCTGACTTTC. Translated: CASTQGTASGANVLTF. This chain uses TRBV28 with TRBJ2-6, with D perhaps TRBD1 (6 bases). V dropped 7 bases and J dropped 0 bases, with 13 bases sitting between them. The CDR3 sequence is 16 residues long. CDR1 and CDR2 (germline): MDHEN, SYDVKM.

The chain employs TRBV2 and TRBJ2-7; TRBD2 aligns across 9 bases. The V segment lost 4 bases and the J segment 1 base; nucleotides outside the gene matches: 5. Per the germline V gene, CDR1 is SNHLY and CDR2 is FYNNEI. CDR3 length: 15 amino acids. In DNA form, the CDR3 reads TGTGCCAGCAGTGCGGCCGGACTAGCGTCCTACGAGCAGTACTTC. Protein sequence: CASSAAGLASYEQYF.

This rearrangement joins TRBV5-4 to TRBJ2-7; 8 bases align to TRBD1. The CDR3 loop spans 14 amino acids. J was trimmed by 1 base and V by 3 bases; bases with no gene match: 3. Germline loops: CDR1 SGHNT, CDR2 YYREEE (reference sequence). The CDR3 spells CASSYDRGSYEQYF. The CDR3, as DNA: TGTGCCAGCAGCTATGACAGGGGATCCTACGAGCAGTACTTC.

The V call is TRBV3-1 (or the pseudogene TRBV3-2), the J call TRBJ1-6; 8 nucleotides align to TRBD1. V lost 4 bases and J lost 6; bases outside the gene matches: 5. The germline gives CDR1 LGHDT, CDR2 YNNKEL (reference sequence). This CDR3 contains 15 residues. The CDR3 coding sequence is TGTGCCAGCAGCCGAGGGGACAGGAGTAATTCACCCCTCCACTTT. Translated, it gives CASSRGDRSNSPLHF.